The 16 T cell receptor beta chains presented below share a single source sample, sequenced in a study of T cells in Graves' hyperthyroidism and ophthalmopathy. RNA transcripts were the template for amplifying TCR beta CDR3 regions. The TCR CDR3 was amplified in a first-round RT-PCR using the HTBI primer set. TCRdb processed the multiplex PCR reads anew with MiXCR; each CDR3 protein has one entry. The table lists hundreds of thousands of distinct CDR3 sequences, around 22% of them singletons. Sequencing was carried out using blood. Receptors originate from a woman aged 25 to 45 with Graves' ophthalmopathy.

This clonotype was detected ten times or more. The rearrangement uses TRBV12-3 or TRBV12-4 and TRBJ1-5; the D gene is possibly TRBD1 (5 bases). Trimming pared 2 bases from V and 6 bases from J, leaving 11 bases between. This CDR3 region has 14 residues. The CDR3 loop is CASSLQAGSQPQHF. The DNA of the CDR3 is TGTGCCAGCAGTTTACAGGCAGGGAGTCAGCCCCAGCATTTT.

This chain uses TRBV7-9 with TRBJ2-7, with a possible D match to TRBD1 (6 bases). The CDR3 is made up of 15 amino acids. V was cut by 1 base and J by 6 bases, with 16 bases left in between. CDR1 and CDR2 (germline): SEHNR, FQNEAQ (reference sequence). The CDR3 DNA sequence: TGTGCCAGCAGCTTAGAGGGCAGGGGTTCTGTCGAGCAGTACTTC. Its protein is CASSLEGRGSVEQYF.

This chain uses TRBV9 with TRBJ1-2; D is perhaps TRBD1 (5 bases). Germline lookup yields CDR1 SGDLS and CDR2 YYNGEE. The CDR3 is 12 amino acids. Trimming took 3 bases from V and 5 from J, leaving 8 bases between them. The CDR3 DNA reads as TGTGCCAGCAGCGGCGAGGGGTATGGCTACACCTTC. It is translated as CASSGEGYGYTF.

The chain carries TRBV15 and TRBJ1-2; no clear D. Deletions cut 4 bases from V and 6 bases from J, with 15 bases between. CDR1 is LNHNV, CDR2 YYDKDF, per germline (reference sequence). The CDR3 extends over 14 amino acids. CDR3 region: CATSIGGRVDGYTF. The CDR3 nucleotides are TGTGCCACCAGCATCGGTGGGAGGGTCGATGGCTACACCTTC.

This clonotype was seen repeatedly, ten times or more. The chain is built from TRBV12-3 or TRBV12-4 and TRBJ2-5; 7 nucleotides agree with TRBD2. Unmatched junction bases numbered 13, after V lost 6 bases and J lost 0 bases. The length of the CDR3 is 17 residues. The CDR3 spells CASSRRPGRGYQETQYF. In DNA, the CDR3 is TGTGCCAGCAGCCGAAGACCGGGGCGGGGGTACCAAGAGACCCAGTACTTC.

This chain links TRBV20-1 with TRBJ2-5; TRBD1 is a possible D gene (6 bases). There are 14 residues in the CDR3. The V end lost 6 bases, the J end lost 1 base, and 15 bases lay between the germline ends. Germline V gene lookup returns CDR1 DFQATT and CDR2 SNEGSKA (reference sequence). CDR3 loop: CSASGTLVQETQYF. For the CDR3, the DNA is TGCAGTGCGTCCGGGACACTAGTCCAAGAGACCCAGTACTTC.

A few counts support this clonotype. V gene TRBV12-3 or TRBV12-4 combines with J gene TRBJ1-1; D call uncertain. The CDR3 loop spans 15 amino acids. V lost 5 bases to trimming and J lost 4 bases, with 17 bases between them. The CDR3 DNA reads as TGTGCCAGCAGTGCCCATGGAGGAGAGACCACTGAAGCTTTCTTT. Translation gives CASSAHGGETTEAFF.

The V and J genes are TRBV29-1 and TRBJ1-1; D is unclear. Deletions cut 2 bases from V and 0 bases from J, with 10 bases between. Germline V gives CDR1 SQVTM, CDR2 ANQGSEA. There are 14 residues in the CDR3. The CDR3 region has the DNA TGCAGCGTTGAAAGGGAGAGGGTGAACACTGAAGCTTTCTTT. This encodes CSVERERVNTEAFF.

This clonotype was detected only a few times. The V and J genes are TRBV18 and TRBJ1-6, with D tentatively TRBD1 (5 bases). The germline gives CDR1 KGHSH, CDR2 LQKENI. CDR3 length equals 14 residues. V lost 1 base, J lost 7 bases, and 8 bases lay in between. CDR3 in amino acids: CASSPQGLNSPLHF. The CDR3 DNA reads TGTGCCAGCTCACCACAGGGGCTGAATTCACCCCTCCACTTT.

The rearrangement links TRBV7-2 to TRBJ1-5, with TRBD1 matching 7 bases. There are 15 residues in the CDR3. The germline V gene has CDR1 SGHTA and CDR2 FQGNSA. The V and J ends lost 5 bases and 6 bases, in that order; junction bases with no gene match: 10. The CDR3 DNA follows: TGTGCCAGCAGCAACGACAGGGTGCGTATTCAGCCCCAGCATTTT. Protein product: CASSNDRVRIQPQHF.

In this sample, this clonotype turned up a few times. This may stem from a read error, because a much larger clone lies one nucleotide away. The chain has TRBV7-2 and TRBJ2-5; 9 bases agree with TRBD2. From germline, CDR1 is SGHTA and CDR2 FQGNSA. V was clipped by 5 bases and J by 2 bases; unmatched bases: 6. The CDR3 is 15 amino acids. CDR3 region: CASSRGGAGQETQYF. The CDR3, as DNA: TGTGCCAGCAGCCGCGGGGGGGCCGGGCAAGAGACCCAGTACTTC.

Many counts were recorded for this clonotype. The chain is built from TRBV10-3 and TRBJ1-1; 11 bases match TRBD1. The V gene's germline CDR1 is ENHRY and CDR2 SYGVKD. Unmatched junction bases numbered 3, after V lost 6 bases and J lost 0 bases. CDR3 length equals 15 residues. CDR3 amino acids: CAIRRTGGMNTEAFF. The CDR3 region has the DNA TGTGCCATCAGAAGGACAGGGGGCATGAACACTGAAGCTTTCTTT.

This clonotype appeared many times. The chain's CDR3 is CASSLTAGANYGYTF. CDR3 nucleotides: TGTGCCAGCAGCTTAACGGCGGGGGCGAACTATGGCTACACCTTC. V and J are TRBV7-2 and TRBJ1-2; D might be TRBD1 (6 bases). Germline CDR1 and CDR2: SGHTA and FQGNSA. V lost 2 bases, J lost 2 bases, and 12 bases lay in between. There are 15 residues in the CDR3.

The table lists this clonotype with many counts. V gene TRBV5-1 combines with J gene TRBJ2-7, with D hard to call. V lost 0 bases to trimming and J lost 0 bases, with 10 bases between them. Germline V gene data show CDR1 as SGHRS and CDR2 as YFSETQ. The CDR3 covers 15 residues. CDR3 residues: CASSLEPTSSYEQYF. CDR3 bases: TGCGCCAGCAGCTTGGAACCGACGAGCTCCTACGAGCAGTACTTC.

The table lists this clonotype with many counts. The chain employs TRBV29-1 and TRBJ1-2; unclear D gene. Germline V gene data show CDR1 as SQVTM and CDR2 as ANQGSEA. Trimming shortened V by 7 bases and J by 6 bases, and 24 bases separated the two germline ends. This CDR3 has 15 residues. DNA for the CDR3: TGCAGCGCCCACCAACGACGAGCAGGAGTTAATGGCTACACCTTC. It is translated as CSAHQRRAGVNGYTF.

This clonotype was seen a handful of times. The gene calls are TRBV19 and TRBJ2-2, with TRBD2 identical over 16 bases. The germline V gene encodes CDR1 LNHDA and CDR2 SQIVND (reference sequence). The CDR3 covers 17 residues. V trimming: 9 bases; J trimming: 5 bases; junction bases outside the gene matches: 9. The CDR3 nucleotides are TGTGCCAGCCTAGGGGGACTAGCGGGAGGGCCGACCGGGGAGCTGTTTTTT. Protein: CASLGGLAGGPTGELFF.